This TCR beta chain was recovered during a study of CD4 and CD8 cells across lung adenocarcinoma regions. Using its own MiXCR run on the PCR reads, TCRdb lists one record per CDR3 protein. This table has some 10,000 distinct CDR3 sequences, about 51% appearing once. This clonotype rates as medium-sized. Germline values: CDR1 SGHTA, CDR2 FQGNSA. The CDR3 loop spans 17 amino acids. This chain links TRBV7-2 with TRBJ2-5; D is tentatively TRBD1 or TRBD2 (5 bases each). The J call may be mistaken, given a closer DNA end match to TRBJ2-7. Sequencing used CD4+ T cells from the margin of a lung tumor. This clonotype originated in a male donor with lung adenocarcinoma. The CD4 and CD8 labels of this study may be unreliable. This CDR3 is CASSPRGFSSTVYEQYF. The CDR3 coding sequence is TGTGCCAGCAGCCCCCGGGGCTTCTCCTCGACTGTCTACGAGCAGTACTTC.